These 2 T cell receptor beta chains originate from one sample sequenced in a study of cytomegalovirus exposure and HLA in healthy donors. It was with 60 Vbeta and 13 Jbeta primers that the PCR ran. This table comes from immunoSEQ multiplex PCR, and its TCRdb copy is limited to in-frame clones, with some not included. The sample consists of fewer than 200,000 clones, under 70% of them appearing once. Sequences were obtained from PBMCs. The receptors originated from a woman aged 40 to 50 in good health and CMV-seropositive.

V gene TRBV28 combines with J gene TRBJ1-2; 9 nucleotides agree with TRBD1. This CDR3 contains 14 residues. J was trimmed by 5 bases and V by 6 bases; bases with no gene match: 7. Germline CDR1 is MDHEN and CDR2 is SYDVKM. The CDR3 nucleotides are TGTGCCAGCAGCTCCGGACAGGGGAGGTATGGCTACACCTTC. This encodes CASSSGQGRYGYTF.

Only a few counts were recorded for this clone. The chain uses TRBV19 and TRBJ2-7; 11 positions match TRBD1. CDR1 and CDR2 from the germline V gene are LNHDA and SQIVND (reference sequence). The length of the CDR3 is 15 residues. V was pared by 3 bases and J by 6 bases, with 7 bases of the junction left unmatched. The CDR3: CASSMADRGPGEQYF. The CDR3 nucleotides read TGTGCCAGTAGTATGGCGGACAGGGGGCCTGGCGAGCAGTACTTC.